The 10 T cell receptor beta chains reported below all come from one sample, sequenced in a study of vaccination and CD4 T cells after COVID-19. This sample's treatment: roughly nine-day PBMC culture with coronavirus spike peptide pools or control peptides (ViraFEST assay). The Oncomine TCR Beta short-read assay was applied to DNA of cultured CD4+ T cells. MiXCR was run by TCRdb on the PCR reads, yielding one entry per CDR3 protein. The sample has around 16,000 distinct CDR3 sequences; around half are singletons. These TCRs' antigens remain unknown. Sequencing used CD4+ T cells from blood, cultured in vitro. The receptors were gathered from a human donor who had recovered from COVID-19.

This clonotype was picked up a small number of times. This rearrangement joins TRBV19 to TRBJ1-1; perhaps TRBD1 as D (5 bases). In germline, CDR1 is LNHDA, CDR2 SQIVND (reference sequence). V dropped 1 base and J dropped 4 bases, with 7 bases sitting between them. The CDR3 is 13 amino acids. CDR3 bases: TGTGCCAGTAGTATAGTTAGGGGCACTGAAGCTTTCTTT. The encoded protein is CASSIVRGTEAFF.

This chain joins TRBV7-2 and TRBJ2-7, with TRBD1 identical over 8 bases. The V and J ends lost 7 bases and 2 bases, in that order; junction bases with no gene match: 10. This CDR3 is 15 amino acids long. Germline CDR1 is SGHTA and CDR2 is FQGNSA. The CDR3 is CASKYGTGLTYEQYF. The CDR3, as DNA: TGTGCCAGCAAATACGGGACAGGTCTAACCTACGAGCAGTACTTC. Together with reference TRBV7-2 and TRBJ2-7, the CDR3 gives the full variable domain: GAGVSQSPSNKVTEKGKDVELRCDPISGHTALYWYRQSLGQGLEFLIYFQGNSAPDKSGLPSDRFSAERTGGSVSTLTIQRTQQEDSAVYLCASKYGTGLTYEQYFGPGTRLTVT.

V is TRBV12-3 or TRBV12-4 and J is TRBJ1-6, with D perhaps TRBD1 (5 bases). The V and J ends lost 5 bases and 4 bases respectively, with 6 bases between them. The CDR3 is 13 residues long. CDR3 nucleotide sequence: TGTGCCAGCAGTAGACAGTATAATTCACCCCTCCACTTT. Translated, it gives CASSRQYNSPLHF.

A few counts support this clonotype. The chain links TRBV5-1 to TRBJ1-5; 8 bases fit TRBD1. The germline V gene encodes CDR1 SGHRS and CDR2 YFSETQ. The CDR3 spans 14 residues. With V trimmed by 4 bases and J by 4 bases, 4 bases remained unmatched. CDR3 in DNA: TGCGCCAGCAGCATAGGACAGGGAAATCAGCCCCAGCATTTT. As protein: CASSIGQGNQPQHF.

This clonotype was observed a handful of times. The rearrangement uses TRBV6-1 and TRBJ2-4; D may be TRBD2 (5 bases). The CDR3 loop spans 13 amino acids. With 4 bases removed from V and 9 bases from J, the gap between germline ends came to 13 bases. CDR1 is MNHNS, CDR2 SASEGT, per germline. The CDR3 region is CASSVQIRGIQYF. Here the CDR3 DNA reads TGTGCCAGCAGTGTGCAGATCCGGGGCATTCAGTACTTC.

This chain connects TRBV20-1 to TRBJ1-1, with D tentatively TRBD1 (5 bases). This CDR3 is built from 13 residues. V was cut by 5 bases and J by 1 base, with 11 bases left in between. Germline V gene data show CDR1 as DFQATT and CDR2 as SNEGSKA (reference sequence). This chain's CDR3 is CSAEGLENTEAFF. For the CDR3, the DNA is TGCAGTGCTGAGGGGCTCGAGAACACTGAAGCTTTCTTT.

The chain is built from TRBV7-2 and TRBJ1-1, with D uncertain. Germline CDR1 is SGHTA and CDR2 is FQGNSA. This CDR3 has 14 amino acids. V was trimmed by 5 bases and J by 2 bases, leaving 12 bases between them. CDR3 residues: CASSLLRPNTEAFF. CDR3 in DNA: TGTGCCAGCAGCCTCCTAAGGCCCAACACTGAAGCTTTCTTT.

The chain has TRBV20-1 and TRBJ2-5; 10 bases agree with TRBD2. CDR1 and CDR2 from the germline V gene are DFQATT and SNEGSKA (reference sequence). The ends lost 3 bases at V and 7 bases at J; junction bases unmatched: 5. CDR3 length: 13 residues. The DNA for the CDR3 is TGCAGTGCTAGCCTAGCGGGAGCGGGGACCCAGTACTTC. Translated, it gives CSASLAGAGTQYF.

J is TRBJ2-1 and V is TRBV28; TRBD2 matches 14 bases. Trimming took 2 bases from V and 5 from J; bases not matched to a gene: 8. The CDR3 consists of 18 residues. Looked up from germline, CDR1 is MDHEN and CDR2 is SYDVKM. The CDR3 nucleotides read TGTGCCAGCAGTTTACCTAGGACTAGCGGGAGGAGGGACAATGAGCAGTTCTTC. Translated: CASSLPRTSGRRDNEQFF.

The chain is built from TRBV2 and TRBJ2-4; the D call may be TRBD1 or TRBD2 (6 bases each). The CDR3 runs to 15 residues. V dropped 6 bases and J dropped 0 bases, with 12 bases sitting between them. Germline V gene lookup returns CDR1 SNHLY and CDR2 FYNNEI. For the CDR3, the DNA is TGTGCCAGCAGAGGGGGGCTAATAGCCAAAAACATTCAGTACTTC. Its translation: CASRGGLIAKNIQYF.